This paragraph reports one TCR beta chain. Its antigen remains unidentified. The data derive from a study of T cells in Graves' hyperthyroidism and ophthalmopathy. Amplification of TCR beta CDR3 regions was performed using RNA transcripts as template. In the first-round RT-PCR of the TCR CDR3, the HTBI primer set was used. Each CDR3 protein gets one entry after TCRdb re-called the multiplex PCR reads with MiXCR. Seen here are 390,000 or so distinct CDR3 sequences, around 15% observed once, and the top ten hold approximately 13%. The study excluded patients with uncontrolled infection, other autoimmune disease, pregnancy or lactation. Diagnostic assessment was based on clinical symptoms, serum thyroxine and TRAb, thyroid ultrasound and orbital computed tomography. V lost 1 base and J 7 bases, leaving 19 bases between the germline ends. This CDR3 has 17 amino acids. Germline CDR1 is KGHSH and CDR2 is LQKENI.

Whole-study results and caveats: Classification by a 13 V-J model distinguished ophthalmopathy from stable hyperthyroidism. Researchers found most expanded thyroid clonotypes above 0.001 in blood as well.

The origin of this receptor is a man in his late teens or twenties with Graves' ophthalmopathy. The sample taken for sequencing was blood. This chain joins TRBV18 and TRBJ1-4, with D perhaps matching TRBD1 (6 bases). CDR3 amino acids: CASSPLKNTGFGEKLFF. CDR3 sequence (DNA): TGTGCCAGCTCACCACTGAAGAATACAGGGTTCGGTGAAAAACTGTTTTTT.